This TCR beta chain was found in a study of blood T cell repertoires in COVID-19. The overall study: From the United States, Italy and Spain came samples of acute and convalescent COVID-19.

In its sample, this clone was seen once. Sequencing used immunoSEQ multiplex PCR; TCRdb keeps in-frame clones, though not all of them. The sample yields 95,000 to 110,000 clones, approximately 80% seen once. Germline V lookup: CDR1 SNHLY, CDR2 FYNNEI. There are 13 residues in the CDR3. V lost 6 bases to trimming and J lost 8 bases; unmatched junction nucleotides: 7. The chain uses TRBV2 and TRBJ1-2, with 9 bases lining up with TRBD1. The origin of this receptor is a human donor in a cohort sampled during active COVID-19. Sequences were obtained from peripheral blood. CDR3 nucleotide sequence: TGTGCCAGCAGCCTGGACAGGGGCAACGGCTACACCTTC. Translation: CASSLDRGNGYTF.